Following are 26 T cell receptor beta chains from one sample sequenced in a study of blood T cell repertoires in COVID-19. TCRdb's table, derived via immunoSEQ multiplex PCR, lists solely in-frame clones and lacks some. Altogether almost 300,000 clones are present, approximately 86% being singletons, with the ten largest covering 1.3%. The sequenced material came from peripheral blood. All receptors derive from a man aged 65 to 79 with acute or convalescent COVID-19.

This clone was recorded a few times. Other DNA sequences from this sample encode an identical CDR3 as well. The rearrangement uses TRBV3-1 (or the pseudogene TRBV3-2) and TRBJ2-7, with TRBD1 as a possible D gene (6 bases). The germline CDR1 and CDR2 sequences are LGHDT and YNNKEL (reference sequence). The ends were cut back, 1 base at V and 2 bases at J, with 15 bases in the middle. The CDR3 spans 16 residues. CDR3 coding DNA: TGTGCCAGCAGCCAAGTAGGTAGGACAGTCACCTACGAGCAGTACTTC. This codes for CASSQVGRTVTYEQYF.

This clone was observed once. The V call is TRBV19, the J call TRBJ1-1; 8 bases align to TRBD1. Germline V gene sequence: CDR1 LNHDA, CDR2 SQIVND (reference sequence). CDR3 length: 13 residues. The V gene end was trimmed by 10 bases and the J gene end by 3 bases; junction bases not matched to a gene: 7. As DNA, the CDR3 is TGTGCCACCACAGGGGGTAGGTACACTGAAGCTTTCTTT. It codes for CATTGGRYTEAFF. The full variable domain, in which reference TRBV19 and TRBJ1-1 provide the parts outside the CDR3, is DGGITQSPKYLFRKEGQNVTLSCEQNLNHDAMYWYRQDPGQGLRLIYYSQIVNDFQKGDIAEGYSVSREKKESFPLTVTSAQKNPTAFYLCATTGGRYTEAFFGQGTRLTVV.

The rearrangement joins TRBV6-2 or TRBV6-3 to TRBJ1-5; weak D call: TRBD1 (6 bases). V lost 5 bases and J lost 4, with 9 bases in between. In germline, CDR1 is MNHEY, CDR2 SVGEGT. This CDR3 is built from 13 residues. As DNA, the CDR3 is TGTGCCAGCAGTCTAACAGGGAATCAGCCCCAGCATTTT. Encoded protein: CASSLTGNQPQHF.

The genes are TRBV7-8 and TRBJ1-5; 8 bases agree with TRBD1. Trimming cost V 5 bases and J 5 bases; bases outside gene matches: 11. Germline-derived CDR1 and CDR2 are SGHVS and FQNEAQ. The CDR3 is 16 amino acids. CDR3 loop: CASSLVRRGRDQPQHF. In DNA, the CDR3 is TGTGCCAGCAGCCTCGTCCGCAGGGGGCGGGATCAGCCCCAGCATTTT.

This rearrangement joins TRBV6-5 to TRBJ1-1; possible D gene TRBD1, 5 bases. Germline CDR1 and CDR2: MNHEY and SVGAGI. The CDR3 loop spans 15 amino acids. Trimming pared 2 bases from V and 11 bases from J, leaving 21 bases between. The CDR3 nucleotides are TGTGCCAGCAGTTACCCCCCGGGACCGGGAGGCAACGCTTTCTTT. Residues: CASSYPPGPGGNAFF.

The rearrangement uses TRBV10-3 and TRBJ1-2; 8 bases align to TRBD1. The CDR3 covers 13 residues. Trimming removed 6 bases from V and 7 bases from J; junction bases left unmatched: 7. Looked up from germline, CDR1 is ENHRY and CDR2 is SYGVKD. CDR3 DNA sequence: TGTGCCATCAGGGCGGACAGGGAGTCTGGCTACACCTTC. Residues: CAIRADRESGYTF.

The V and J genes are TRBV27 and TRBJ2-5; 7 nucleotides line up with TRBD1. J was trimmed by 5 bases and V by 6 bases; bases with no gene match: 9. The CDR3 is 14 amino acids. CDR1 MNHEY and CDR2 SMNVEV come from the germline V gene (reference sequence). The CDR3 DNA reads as TGTGCCAGCAGCCGCCCAGGGGGTGGGGAGACCCAGTACTTC. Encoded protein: CASSRPGGGETQYF.

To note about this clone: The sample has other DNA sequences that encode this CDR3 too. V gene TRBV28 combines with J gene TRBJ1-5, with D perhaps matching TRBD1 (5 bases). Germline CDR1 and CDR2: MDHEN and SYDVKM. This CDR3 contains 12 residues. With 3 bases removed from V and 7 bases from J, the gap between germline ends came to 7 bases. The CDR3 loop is CASSLGGQPQHF. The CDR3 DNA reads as TGTGCCAGCAGTTTGGGGGGACAGCCCCAGCATTTT.

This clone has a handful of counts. CDR3 amino acids: CASSIRTTYEQYF. The CDR3 DNA sequence: TGTGCCAGTAGTATCAGGACTACCTACGAGCAGTACTTC. V and J are TRBV19 and TRBJ2-7; possible D gene TRBD2, 6 bases. Trimming took 3 bases from V and 2 from J, leaving 8 bases between them. The CDR3 runs to 13 residues. CDR1 is LNHDA, CDR2 SQIVND, per germline (reference sequence). Together with reference TRBV19 and TRBJ2-7, the CDR3 gives the full variable domain: DGGITQSPKYLFRKEGQNVTLSCEQNLNHDAMYWYRQDPGQGLRLIYYSQIVNDFQKGDIAEGYSVSREKKESFPLTVTSAQKNPTAFYLCASSIRTTYEQYFGPGTRLTVT.

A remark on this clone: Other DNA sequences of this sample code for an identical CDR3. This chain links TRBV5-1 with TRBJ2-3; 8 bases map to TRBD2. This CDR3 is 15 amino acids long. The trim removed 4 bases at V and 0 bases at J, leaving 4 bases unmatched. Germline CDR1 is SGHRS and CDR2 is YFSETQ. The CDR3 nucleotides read TGCGCCAGCAGCAGTAGCGGGGATAGCACAGATACGCAGTATTTT. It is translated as CASSSSGDSTDTQYF.

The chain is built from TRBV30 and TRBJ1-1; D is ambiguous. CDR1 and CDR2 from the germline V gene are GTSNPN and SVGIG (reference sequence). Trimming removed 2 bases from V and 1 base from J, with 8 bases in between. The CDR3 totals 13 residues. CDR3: CAWSQQPNTEAFF. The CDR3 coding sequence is TGTGCCTGGAGTCAACAGCCGAACACTGAAGCTTTCTTT.

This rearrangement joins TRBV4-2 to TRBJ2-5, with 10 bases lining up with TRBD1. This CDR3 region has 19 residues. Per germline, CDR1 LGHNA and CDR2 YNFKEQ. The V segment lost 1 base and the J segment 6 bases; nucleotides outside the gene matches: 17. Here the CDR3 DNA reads TGTGCCAGCAGCCAAGCATTCACTATACGGGACAGGGGTTCGCAGACCCAGTACTTC. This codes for CASSQAFTIRDRGSQTQYF.

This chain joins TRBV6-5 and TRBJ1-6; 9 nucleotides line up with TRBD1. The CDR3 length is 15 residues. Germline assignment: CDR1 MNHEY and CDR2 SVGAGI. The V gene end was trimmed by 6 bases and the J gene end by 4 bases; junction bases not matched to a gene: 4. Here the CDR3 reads CASSSGTGYNSPLHF. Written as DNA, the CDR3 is TGTGCCAGCAGCTCCGGGACAGGGTATAATTCACCCCTCCACTTT.

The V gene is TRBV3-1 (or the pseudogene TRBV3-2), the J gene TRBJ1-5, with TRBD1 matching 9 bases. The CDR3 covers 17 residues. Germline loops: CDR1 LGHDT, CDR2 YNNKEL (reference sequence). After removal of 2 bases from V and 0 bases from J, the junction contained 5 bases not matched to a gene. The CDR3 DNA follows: TGTGCCAGCAGCCAATCCGACAGGGGGTATAGCAATCAGCCCCAGCATTTT. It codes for CASSQSDRGYSNQPQHF.

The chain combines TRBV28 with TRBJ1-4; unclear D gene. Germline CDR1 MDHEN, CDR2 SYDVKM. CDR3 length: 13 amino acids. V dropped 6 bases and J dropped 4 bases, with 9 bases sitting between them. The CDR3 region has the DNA TGTGCCAGCAGGAAGGAGAGTAATGAAAAACTGTTTTTT. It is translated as CASRKESNEKLFF. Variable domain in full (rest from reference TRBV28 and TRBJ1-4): DVKVTQSSRYLVKRTGEKVFLECVQDMDHENMFWYRQDPGLGLRLIYFSYDVKMKEKGDIPEGYSVSREKKERFSLILESASTNQTSMYLCASRKESNEKLFFGSGTQLSVL.

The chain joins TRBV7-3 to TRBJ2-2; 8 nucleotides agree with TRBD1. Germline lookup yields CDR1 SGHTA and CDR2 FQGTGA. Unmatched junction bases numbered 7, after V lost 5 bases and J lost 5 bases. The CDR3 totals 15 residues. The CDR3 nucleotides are TGTGCCAGCAGCACGGACAGGGCGATGACCGGGGAGCTGTTTTTT. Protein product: CASSTDRAMTGELFF.

The CDR3 sequence is CASSLRERTEAFF. CDR3 DNA: TGCGCCAGCAGCTTGCGCGAGCGCACTGAAGCTTTCTTT. J is TRBJ1-1 and V is TRBV5-1; no reliable D call. Germline loops: CDR1 SGHRS, CDR2 YFSETQ. V lost 1 base to trimming and J lost 4 bases, with 8 bases between them. This CDR3 region has 13 residues. Drawing the rest from reference TRBV5-1 and TRBJ1-1, the complete variable domain is KAGVTQTPRYLIKTRGQQVTLSCSPISGHRSVSWYQQTPGQGLQFLFEYFSETQRNKGNFPGRFSGRQFSNSRSEMNVSTLELGDSALYLCASSLRERTEAFFGQGTRLTVV.

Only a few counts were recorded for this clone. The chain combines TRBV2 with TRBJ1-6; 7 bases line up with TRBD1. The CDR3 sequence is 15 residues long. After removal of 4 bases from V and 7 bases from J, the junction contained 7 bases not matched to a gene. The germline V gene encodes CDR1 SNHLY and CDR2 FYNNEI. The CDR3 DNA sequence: TGTGCCAGCAGTGGGTTGGGACAGCCCAATTCACCCCTCCACTTT. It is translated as CASSGLGQPNSPLHF.

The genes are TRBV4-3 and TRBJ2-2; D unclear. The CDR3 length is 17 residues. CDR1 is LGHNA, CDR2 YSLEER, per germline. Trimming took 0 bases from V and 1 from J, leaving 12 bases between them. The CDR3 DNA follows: TGCGCCAGCAGCCAAGAGGGCCACGGCGTGAACACCGGGGAGCTGTTTTTT. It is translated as CASSQEGHGVNTGELFF.

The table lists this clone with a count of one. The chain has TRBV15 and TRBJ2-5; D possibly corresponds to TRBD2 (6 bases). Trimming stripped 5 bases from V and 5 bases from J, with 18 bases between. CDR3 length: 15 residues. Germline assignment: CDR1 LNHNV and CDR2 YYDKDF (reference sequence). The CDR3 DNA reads TGTGCCACCAGCGGGGAGTGGAGGGAAGGGGAGACCCAGTACTTC. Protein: CATSGEWREGETQYF.

CDR3 protein: CASSVTGERTEAFF. The CDR3 nucleotides are TGTGCCAGCAGCGTCACGGGGGAACGCACTGAAGCTTTCTTT. This chain connects TRBV9 to TRBJ1-1; TRBD1 is a possible D gene (5 bases). The CDR3 consists of 14 residues. Germline-derived CDR1 and CDR2 are SGDLS and YYNGEE. Trimming pared 2 bases from V and 4 bases from J, leaving 12 bases between.

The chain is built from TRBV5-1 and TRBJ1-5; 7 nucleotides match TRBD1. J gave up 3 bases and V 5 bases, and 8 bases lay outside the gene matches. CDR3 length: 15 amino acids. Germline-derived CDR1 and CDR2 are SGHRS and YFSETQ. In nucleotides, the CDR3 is TGCGCCAGCAGGGCCGGGACAGAGATCAATCAGCCCCAGCATTTT. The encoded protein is CASRAGTEINQPQHF.

The CDR3 bases are TGTGCCAGCAGCAATTGGGGGGGCACGAATTCACCCCTCCACTTT. This codes for CASSNWGGTNSPLHF. The chain uses TRBV21-1 and TRBJ1-6. TRBV21-1 is a recognized pseudogene. CDR3 length: 15 residues.

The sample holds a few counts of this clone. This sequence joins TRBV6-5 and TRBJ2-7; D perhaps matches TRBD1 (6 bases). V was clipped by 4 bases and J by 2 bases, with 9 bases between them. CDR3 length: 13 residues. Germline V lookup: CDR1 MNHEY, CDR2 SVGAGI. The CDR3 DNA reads TGTGCCAGCAGTTCCAGACAGGCCTACGAGCAGTACTTC. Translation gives CASSSRQAYEQYF.

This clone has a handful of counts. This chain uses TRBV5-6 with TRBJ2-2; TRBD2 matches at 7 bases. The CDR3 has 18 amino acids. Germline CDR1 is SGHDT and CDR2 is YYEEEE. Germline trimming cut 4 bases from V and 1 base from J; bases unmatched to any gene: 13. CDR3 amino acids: CASSSRSGRGWNTGELFF. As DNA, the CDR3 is TGTGCCAGCAGCAGCCGGTCGGGGAGGGGATGGAACACCGGGGAGCTGTTTTTT.

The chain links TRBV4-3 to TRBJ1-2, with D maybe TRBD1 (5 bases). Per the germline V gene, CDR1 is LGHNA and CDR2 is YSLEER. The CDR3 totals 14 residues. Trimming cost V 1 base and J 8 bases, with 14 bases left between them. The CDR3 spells CASSQVGGVIGYTF. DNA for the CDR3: TGCGCCAGCAGCCAAGTTGGAGGGGTTATAGGCTACACCTTC.